The present T cell receptor beta chain was sequenced within a study of cytomegalovirus exposure and HLA in healthy donors. Study-level points and caveats: The classifier, whose performance was assessed in both the original and validation cohorts, reportedly diagnosed cytomegalovirus status with high specificity and sensitivity. The study recorded 160 or so TCR beta chains that were cytomegalovirus-associated. In vitro work confirmed that three CMV-associated chains recognize CMV antigens.

The donors formed part of the approximately 130-subject validation cohort, distinct from the roughly 700-subject first cohort. To note about this clone: As yet, its antigen is unknown.

CDR3 length: 15 residues. Germline CDR1 is MDHEN and CDR2 is SYDVKM. Trimming took 4 bases from V and 0 from J, leaving 12 bases between them. Assay used: immunoSEQ multiplex PCR; TCRdb lists only in-frame clones, some missing. The top ten hold roughly 1.2% of the sample, which has 240,000 or so clones, around 85% seen once. V and J are TRBV28 and TRBJ1-1; D is unclear. Sequencing was carried out using PBMCs. The sequence was obtained from a woman under 40 in good health and CMV-seropositive. The chain's CDR3 is CASSSYRVLNTEAFF. The CDR3 region has the DNA TGTGCCAGCAGTTCCTACAGAGTATTGAACACTGAAGCTTTCTTT.